The sequence of this TCR beta chain was determined in a study of blood T cell repertoires in COVID-19 (TCRdb year 2020). Notes on the research overall: Collaborator samples came from the United States, Italy and Spain and covered acute and convalescent phases of COVID-19. Sample metadata almost always included a de-identified subject ID, COVID-19 status, age in years and sex. Samples were obtained from the ongoing ImmuneRACE study (first 160 participants) and from over 1,000 subjects provided by 6 global collaborators. Deeply sampled blood TCRbeta repertoires from subjects exposed to, actively infected with, or recovered from COVID-19 were included in the dataset. The prospective study material was composed of cDNA or gDNA derived from T cells, B-cell-depleted T cells, or PBMCs. Where available, HLA class I and class II types were taken from metadata supplied by the sample provider and were not determined by assay-based typing. The repertoires were released in a freely available public database intended as a resource for research on the immune response to SARS-CoV-2.

CDR1 and CDR2 are read off the germline V gene (reference sequence) as LNHDA and SQIVND. The CDR3 goes from the cysteine to the phenylalanine over 14 residues. Of all the DNA, just the CDR3 is kept, 42 bases in frame from base 1. V is cut by 7 bases and J by 8 bases, and the space between the germline ends is 21 bases. TCRbeta CDR3 regions were amplified from genomic DNA by means of the immunoSEQ Assay, a bias-controlled multiplex PCR. In the source study's methods: Nucleated cell counts per sample were estimated from amplification of reference gene primers within the assay. To quantify the absolute abundance of each unique TCRbeta CDR3 rearrangement, sequence reads were collapsed and filtered. Productive Simpson clonality was computed per sample as the square root of Simpson's diversity index over productive rearrangements. TCRdb's version of the immuneACCESS table is confined to in-frame rearrangements and falls short of the full clone set. An unresolved V gene accounts for under half of the shortfall where checked; the remainder is of unknown origin. D and trimming were read from the DNA, whereas the V and J calls and clone size are those reported in that table. This sample is represented by under 300,000 clones; over 85% of them were singletons. The ten largest clones represent about 2% of the sample.

Note on this clone: Which antigen it targets is not known. Per-nucleotide qualities are absent, and no much larger clonotype sits a single base away.

In the prospective study, participants were about 18 to 100 years old, resided in 24 geographic areas of the United States, and were enrolled through a virtual design. Cohort assignment in the prospective study relied on participant-reported clinical history from a screening survey and a study questionnaire. For ImmuneRACE Cohort 3, a participant was defined as recovered based on two consecutive negative NP/OP PCR tests, clearance by a healthcare professional, or resolution of symptoms. Each participant in the prospective study had whole blood, serum and a nasopharyngeal or oropharyngeal swab collected by mobile phlebotomists. Additional blood draws and questionnaires over an approximately 2-month period could optionally be provided by prospective study participants. Before DNA extraction, prospective study blood samples were shipped either frozen or at room temperature. Overall results and qualifications from the work: How much clinical and demographic metadata was included differed by source and by participant, and the metadata was provided uncurated.

Sequencing was carried out using PBMCs or T cells enriched from blood (not recorded which). The chain employs TRBV19 and TRBJ2-7; D gene: possibly TRBD2, on 5 matching bases. This clonotype originated in a woman aged 55-75 years who had recovered from COVID-19. DNA sequence: TGTGCCAGTACTTCCCGACTACCGCCTGGAAAGCAGTACTTC. This translates into CASTSRLPPGKQYF. With the rest looked up from the reference TRBV19 and TRBJ2-7 genes rather than sequenced, the full variable domain is DGGITQSPKYLFRKEGQNVTLSCEQNLNHDAMYWYRQDPGQGLRLIYYSQIVNDFQKGDIAEGYSVSREKKESFPLTVTSAQKNPTAFYLCASTSRLPPGKQYFGPGTRLTVT.